Sequencing of this T cell receptor (beta chain) was carried out in a study of cytomegalovirus exposure and HLA in healthy donors. Turning to the study itself: Genotyping showed around 80% of 300 to 450 donors falling in the Caucasian-associated ancestry cluster. Study observations and caveats: In a later analysis, an Asian-associated ancestry cluster reportedly showed fewer N-insertions than the approximately 700-donor mean. Later analysis placed DRB1 highest and HLA-C lowest in TCR association rates, which differed by HLA locus. It was fewer than 200 TCR beta chains that were listed as cytomegalovirus-associated.

Germline V gene sequence: CDR1 SGHRS, CDR2 YFSETQ. The CDR3 spans 14 residues. V lost 0 bases, J lost 9 bases, and 7 bases stayed unmatched. Remarks on this clone: Its specificity is not known.

The PCR made use of 60 Vbeta and 13 Jbeta primers. Libraries were prepared by immunoSEQ multiplex PCR; TCRdb keeps only in-frame clonotypes and omits some of them. The sample shows approximately 220,000 clones, 80% to 90% of them seen only once. The receptor comes from a man between 25 and 39 years old in good health and CMV-seronegative. The sequenced sample was PBMCs. This chain links TRBV5-1 with TRBJ2-7; 9 bases are a match to TRBD1. CDR3 region: CASSLVDRGRGQYF. Written as DNA, the CDR3 is TGCGCCAGCAGCTTGGTTGACAGGGGGAGAGGGCAGTACTTC.